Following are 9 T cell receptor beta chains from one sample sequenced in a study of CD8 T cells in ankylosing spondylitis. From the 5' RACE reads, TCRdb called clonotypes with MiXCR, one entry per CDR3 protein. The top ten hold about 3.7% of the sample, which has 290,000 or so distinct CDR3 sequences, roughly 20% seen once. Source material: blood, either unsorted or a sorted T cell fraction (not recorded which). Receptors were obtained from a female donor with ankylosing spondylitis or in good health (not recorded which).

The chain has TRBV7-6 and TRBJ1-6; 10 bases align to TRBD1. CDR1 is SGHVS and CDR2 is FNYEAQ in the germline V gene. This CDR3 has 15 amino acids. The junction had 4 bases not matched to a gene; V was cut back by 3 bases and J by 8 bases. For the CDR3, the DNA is TGTGCCAGCAGCTTGGGGACAGGGGTGGATTCACCCCTCCACTTT. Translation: CASSLGTGVDSPLHF.

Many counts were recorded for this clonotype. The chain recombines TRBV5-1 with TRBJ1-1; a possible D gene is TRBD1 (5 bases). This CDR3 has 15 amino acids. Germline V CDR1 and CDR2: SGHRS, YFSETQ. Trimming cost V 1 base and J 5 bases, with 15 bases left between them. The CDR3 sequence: CASSLQEGRGTEAFF. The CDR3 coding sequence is TGCGCCAGCAGCTTGCAGGAGGGTCGGGGGACTGAAGCTTTCTTT.

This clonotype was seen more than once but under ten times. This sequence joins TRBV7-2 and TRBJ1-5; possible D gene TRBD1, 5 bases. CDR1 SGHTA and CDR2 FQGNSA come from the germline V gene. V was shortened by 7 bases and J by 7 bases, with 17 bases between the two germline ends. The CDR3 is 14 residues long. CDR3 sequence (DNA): TGTGCCAGCACCGAAAGAGGGGTTCCGCAGCCCCAGCATTTT. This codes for CASTERGVPQPQHF.

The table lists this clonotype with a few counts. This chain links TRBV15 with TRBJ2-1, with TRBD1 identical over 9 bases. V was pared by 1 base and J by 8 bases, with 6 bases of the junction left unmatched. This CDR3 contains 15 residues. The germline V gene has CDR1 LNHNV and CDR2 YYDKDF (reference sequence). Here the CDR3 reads CATSRGGTGNHEQFF. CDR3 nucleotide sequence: TGTGCCACCAGCAGAGGGGGGACAGGGAACCATGAGCAGTTCTTC.

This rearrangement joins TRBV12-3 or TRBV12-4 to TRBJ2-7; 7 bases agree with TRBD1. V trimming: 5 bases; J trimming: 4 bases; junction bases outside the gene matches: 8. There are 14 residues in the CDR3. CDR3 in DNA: TGTGCCAGCAGTACCGGGACAGCTAGTTACGAGCAGTACTTC. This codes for CASSTGTASYEQYF.

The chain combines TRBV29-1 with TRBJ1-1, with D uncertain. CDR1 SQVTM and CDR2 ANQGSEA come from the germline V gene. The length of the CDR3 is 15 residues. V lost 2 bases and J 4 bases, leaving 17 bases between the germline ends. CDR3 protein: CSVEYHLSTSTEAFF. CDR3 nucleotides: TGCAGCGTTGAATACCATCTGTCGACCAGCACTGAAGCTTTCTTT.

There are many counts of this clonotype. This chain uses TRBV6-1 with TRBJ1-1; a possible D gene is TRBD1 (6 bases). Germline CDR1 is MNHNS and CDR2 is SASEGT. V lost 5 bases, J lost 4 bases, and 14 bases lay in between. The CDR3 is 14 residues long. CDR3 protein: CASSHRGGATEAFF. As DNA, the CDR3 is TGTGCCAGCAGTCATAGAGGGGGAGCCACTGAAGCTTTCTTT.

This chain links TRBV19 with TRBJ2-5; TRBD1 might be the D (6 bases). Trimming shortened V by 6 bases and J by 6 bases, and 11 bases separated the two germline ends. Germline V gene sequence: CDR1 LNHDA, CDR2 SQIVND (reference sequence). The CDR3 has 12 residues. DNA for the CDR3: TGTGCCAGTAGCCAGGGGTCGAAGACCCAGTACTTC. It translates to CASSQGSKTQYF.

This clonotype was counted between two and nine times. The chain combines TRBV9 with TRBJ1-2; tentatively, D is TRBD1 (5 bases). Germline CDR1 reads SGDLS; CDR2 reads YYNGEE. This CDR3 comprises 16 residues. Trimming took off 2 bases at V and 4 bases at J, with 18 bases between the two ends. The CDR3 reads CASSVGAGQGPYGYTF. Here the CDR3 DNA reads TGTGCCAGCAGCGTCGGGGCAGGGCAGGGCCCCTATGGCTACACCTTC.